These 3 T cell receptor beta chains came from one sample sequenced in a study of response to subunit inactivated influenza vaccine. Each CDR3 protein gets one entry after TCRdb re-called the RT-PCR reads with MiXCR. The sample has about 190,000 distinct CDR3 sequences, 14% seen once. Sequencing used CD8+ T cells sorted from PBMCs, obtained 5 days after vaccination. All receptors come from a man aged 45 to 65 who received an inactivated influenza vaccine.

This clonotype was detected only a few times. The gene calls are TRBV4-1 and TRBJ2-3; 16 nucleotides match TRBD2. The ends lost 4 bases at V and 0 bases at J; junction bases unmatched: 4. The CDR3 extends over 18 amino acids. The germline V gene encodes CDR1 MGHRA and CDR2 YSYEKL. CDR3 residues: CASSPGLAGGPSTDTQYF. In DNA form, the CDR3 reads TGCGCCAGCAGCCCGGGACTAGCGGGGGGGCCTAGCACAGATACGCAGTATTTT.

The rearrangement links TRBV13 to TRBJ1-1, with 8 nucleotides matching TRBD1. Unmatched junction bases numbered 9, after V lost 4 bases and J lost 5 bases. The CDR3 loop spans 15 amino acids. Germline CDR1 PRHDT, CDR2 FYEKMQ (reference sequence). The CDR3 sequence is CASSSISYRGTEAFF. The CDR3, as DNA: TGTGCCAGCAGCTCCATCTCGTACAGGGGGACTGAAGCTTTCTTT.

The chain combines TRBV7-9 with TRBJ2-7; 7 bases match TRBD1. CDR1 is SEHNR, CDR2 FQNEAQ, per germline (reference sequence). The trim removed 5 bases at V and 6 bases at J, leaving 10 bases unmatched. The CDR3 contains 14 residues. Here the CDR3 DNA reads TGTGCCAGCAGCAAAGAAAGTCAGGGGGTCGAGCAGTACTTC. Its protein product is CASSKESQGVEQYF.